The 23 T cell receptor beta chains below were found in one sample sequenced in a study of shared clonotypes between healthy human individuals. The protocol was immunoSEQ multiplex PCR, while the TCRdb copy is restricted to in-frame clones and leaves out a portion. This sample yields under 1,900,000 clones, of which approximately 98.5% are seen a single time; around 0.33% belongs to the top ten. Sequencing was performed on naive CD4+ T cells sorted from blood. Documented subset: CD45RA+ positively selected. The receptors come from a man aged 30-40 years in good health.

The rearrangement joins TRBV28 to TRBJ1-5; 10 bases map to TRBD1. The CDR3 contains 18 residues. Unmatched junction bases numbered 12, after V lost 5 bases and J lost 2 bases. CDR1 and CDR2 (germline): MDHEN, SYDVKM. The DNA of the CDR3 is TGTGCCAGCAGTCAACTAATGGGGACAGGGGTCGGCAATCAGCCCCAGCATTTT. The encoded protein is CASSQLMGTGVGNQPQHF.

The rearrangement links TRBV20-1 to TRBJ2-7; D uncertain. CDR1 and CDR2 from the germline V gene are DFQATT and SNEGSKA (reference sequence). This CDR3 region has 10 residues. V was trimmed by 7 bases and J by 7 bases, leaving 11 bases between them. The CDR3 reads CSVGPGEQYF. In nucleotides, the CDR3 is TGCAGTGTAGGTCCCGGGGAGCAGTACTTC.

The chain uses TRBV4-1 and TRBJ1-2; 9 bases agree with TRBD1. Germline V gene data show CDR1 as MGHRA and CDR2 as YSYEKL. The J segment lost 8 bases and the V segment lost 0 bases, leaving 7 bases of the junction unmatched. The CDR3 spans 15 residues. The CDR3 is CASSQEGQGRRGYTF. CDR3 bases: TGCGCCAGCAGCCAAGAGGGACAGGGCCGAAGGGGCTACACCTTC.

The genes are TRBV27 and TRBJ2-7; TRBD2 matches 10 bases. This CDR3 has 14 residues. In germline, CDR1 is MNHEY, CDR2 SMNVEV (reference sequence). J was trimmed by 3 bases and V by 6 bases; bases with no gene match: 5. CDR3 sequence (DNA): TGTGCCAGCAGCCTAGCGGGAGTCTTCTACGAGCAGTACTTC. It specifies CASSLAGVFYEQYF.

The chain links TRBV4-1 to TRBJ1-2, with D perhaps TRBD1 (6 bases). CDR1 MGHRA and CDR2 YSYEKL come from the germline V gene. V shed 4 bases and J shed 8 bases, with 23 bases lying between them. The CDR3 totals 16 residues. CDR3 coding DNA: TGCGCCAGCAGCCCCCTCATGAATCCGGGGGGGCACGGCTACACCTTC. As protein: CASSPLMNPGGHGYTF.

The chain employs TRBV28 and TRBJ1-1, with D hard to call. Germline V gives CDR1 MDHEN, CDR2 SYDVKM. The CDR3 runs 14 residues. Trimming removed 6 bases from V and 3 bases from J, with 14 bases in between. The CDR3 coding sequence is TGTGCCAGCAGCCCCGGTGGGCTATACACTGAAGCTTTCTTT. Encoded protein: CASSPGGLYTEAFF.

The chain recombines TRBV6-6 with TRBJ1-1; D unresolved. The CDR3 sequence is 15 residues long. The V gene's germline CDR1 is MNHNY and CDR2 SVGAGI (reference sequence). V was pared by 2 bases and J by 4 bases, with 14 bases between. For the CDR3, the DNA is TGTGCCAGCAGTTACCCTGTATCGGTCGGCACTGAAGCTTTCTTT. It yields the protein CASSYPVSVGTEAFF.

This clone was recorded only once. The rearrangement joins TRBV11-2 to TRBJ1-1; D is uncertain. Per the germline V gene, CDR1 is SGHAT and CDR2 is FQNNGV. The V end was cut by 5 bases, the J end by 7 bases, with 11 bases between. The CDR3 contains 12 residues. The CDR3 reads CASSPIDYEAFF. CDR3 DNA sequence: TGTGCCAGCAGCCCTATCGATTATGAAGCTTTCTTT.

The J gene is TRBJ2-2, the V gene TRBV18, with a possible D match to TRBD2 (6 bases). Germline V gives CDR1 KGHSH, CDR2 LQKENI. Trimming shortened V by 3 bases and J by 5 bases, and 16 bases separated the two germline ends. The CDR3 spans 16 residues. The CDR3 nucleotides are TGTGCCAGCTCACCGCCTCAGGTCCGGGAGACCGGGGAGCTGTTTTTT. Its protein product is CASSPPQVRETGELFF.

The chain recombines TRBV15 with TRBJ2-1; 11 bases fit TRBD2. The CDR3 runs to 15 residues. CDR1 is LNHNV and CDR2 is YYDKDF in the germline V gene (reference sequence). The V gene end was trimmed by 5 bases and the J gene end by 6 bases; junction bases not matched to a gene: 6. The DNA of the CDR3 is TGTGCCACCAGCCGAACTAGCGGGAGCATCAATGAGCAGTTCTTC. Protein sequence: CATSRTSGSINEQFF.

This chain connects TRBV28 to TRBJ2-7; TRBD2 matches at 8 bases. After removal of 7 bases from V and 1 base from J, the junction contained 9 bases not matched to a gene. CDR1 and CDR2 from the germline V gene are MDHEN and SYDVKM. This CDR3 region has 15 residues. CDR3 region: CASTPLTSASYEQYF. CDR3 sequence (DNA): TGTGCCAGCACCCCATTGACTAGCGCATCCTACGAGCAGTACTTC.

The CDR3 DNA sequence: TGTGCCAGCTTTACAGGGGCCTACAATGAGCAGTTCTTC. It translates to CASFTGAYNEQFF. This chain joins TRBV18 and TRBJ2-1; TRBD1 agrees at 7 bases. CDR1 and CDR2 (germline): KGHSH, LQKENI. With 7 bases clipped from V and 2 bases from J, the junction kept 2 bases outside the gene matches. The CDR3 consists of 13 residues.

The V call is TRBV30, the J call TRBJ1-3; unclear D gene. Germline CDR1 is GTSNPN and CDR2 is SVGIG (reference sequence). Between the trimmed V and J ends, which lost 0 bases and 3 bases, there was a span of 9 bases. The CDR3 has 14 residues. CDR3: CAWSVGDYGNTIYF. In nucleotides, the CDR3 is TGTGCCTGGAGTGTTGGGGATTATGGAAACACCATATATTTT.

The rearrangement uses TRBV5-4 and TRBJ2-7; 10 positions agree with TRBD1. The CDR3 contains 14 residues. From germline, CDR1 is SGHNT and CDR2 YYREEE (reference sequence). The trim removed 5 bases at V and 2 bases at J, leaving 4 bases unmatched. The CDR3 DNA reads as TGTGCCAGCAGGCAGGGACAGGGGACCTACGAGCAGTACTTC. Translated, it gives CASRQGQGTYEQYF.

This chain connects TRBV21-1 to TRBJ2-6. TRBV21-1 is reported as a pseudogene. This CDR3 is built from 13 residues. CDR3 in amino acids: CASGRARANVLTF. The CDR3 DNA reads TGTGCCAGCGGCCGGGCCCGGGCCAACGTCCTGACTTTC.

The CDR3 region has the DNA TGTGCCAGCTCACCACCATCGGGGGATCAGCCCCAGCATTTT. As protein: CASSPPSGDQPQHF. The chain joins TRBV18 to TRBJ1-5; D perhaps matches TRBD1 (5 bases). Trimming shortened V by 0 bases and J by 5 bases, and 8 bases separated the two germline ends. This CDR3 contains 14 residues. The germline gives CDR1 KGHSH, CDR2 LQKENI.

This clone was seen just once. This chain connects TRBV7-8 to TRBJ2-7; 8 bases map to TRBD2. V lost 4 bases, J lost 3 bases, and 8 bases stayed unmatched. The germline CDR1 and CDR2 sequences are SGHVS and FQNEAQ. The CDR3 contains 15 residues. The CDR3 reads CASSYVRTSFYEQYF. Written as DNA, the CDR3 is TGTGCCAGCAGCTACGTCCGGACTAGCTTCTACGAGCAGTACTTC.

The chain carries TRBV19 and TRBJ2-3; D is possibly TRBD1 (6 bases). Germline CDR1 is LNHDA and CDR2 is SQIVND (reference sequence). This CDR3 is built from 14 residues. The V end lost 3 bases, the J end lost 5 bases, and 12 bases lay between the germline ends. CDR3 sequence: CASSILGAGDTQYF. The CDR3, as DNA: TGTGCCAGTAGTATTCTGGGGGCGGGAGATACGCAGTATTTT.

The chain couples TRBV5-1 to TRBJ2-3, with D uncertain. Germline lookup yields CDR1 SGHRS and CDR2 YFSETQ. Deletions cut 3 bases from V and 5 bases from J, with 19 bases between. The CDR3 has 16 amino acids. CDR3: CASSSLTPSDLDTQYF. The CDR3 bases are TGCGCCAGCAGCTCCCTGACACCCTCGGACCTAGATACGCAGTATTTT. Based on the CDR3 plus reference TRBV5-1 and TRBJ2-3, the full variable domain is KAGVTQTPRYLIKTRGQQVTLSCSPISGHRSVSWYQQTPGQGLQFLFEYFSETQRNKGNFPGRFSGRQFSNSRSEMNVSTLELGDSALYLCASSSLTPSDLDTQYFGPGTRLTVL.

This rearrangement joins TRBV11-2 to TRBJ2-2; tentatively, D is TRBD1 or TRBD2 (5 bases each). The CDR3 contains 15 residues. In germline, CDR1 is SGHAT, CDR2 FQNNGV. Deletions cut 5 bases from V and 3 bases from J, with 13 bases between. CDR3 residues: CASSARDRYTGELFF. CDR3 DNA: TGTGCCAGCAGCGCACGGGACCGATACACCGGGGAGCTGTTTTTT.

The count of this clone is one. This chain uses TRBV9 with TRBJ2-1; 7 bases agree with TRBD1. J was trimmed by 0 bases and V by 3 bases; bases with no gene match: 3. The CDR3 contains 15 residues. CDR1 and CDR2 from the germline V gene are SGDLS and YYNGEE. CDR3 in DNA: TGTGCCAGCAGCGGCCCAGGGGGCTCCTACAATGAGCAGTTCTTC. Encoded protein: CASSGPGGSYNEQFF.

This chain connects TRBV5-1 to TRBJ2-3; D remains ambiguous. V lost 6 bases and J 6 bases, leaving 11 bases between the germline ends. The germline CDR1 and CDR2 sequences are SGHRS and YFSETQ. This CDR3 comprises 12 residues. CDR3 sequence reads: CASNTDGDTQYF. The DNA for the CDR3 is TGCGCCAGCAACACGGACGGTGATACGCAGTATTTT.

V is TRBV10-2 and J is TRBJ1-4; D gene uncertain. V was trimmed by 4 bases and J by 3 bases, leaving 6 bases between them. This CDR3 contains 13 residues. From germline, CDR1 is WSHSY and CDR2 SAAADI. The CDR3 DNA is TGCGCCAGCAGTGGACCGCCTAATGAAAAACTGTTTTTT. It yields the protein CASSGPPNEKLFF.